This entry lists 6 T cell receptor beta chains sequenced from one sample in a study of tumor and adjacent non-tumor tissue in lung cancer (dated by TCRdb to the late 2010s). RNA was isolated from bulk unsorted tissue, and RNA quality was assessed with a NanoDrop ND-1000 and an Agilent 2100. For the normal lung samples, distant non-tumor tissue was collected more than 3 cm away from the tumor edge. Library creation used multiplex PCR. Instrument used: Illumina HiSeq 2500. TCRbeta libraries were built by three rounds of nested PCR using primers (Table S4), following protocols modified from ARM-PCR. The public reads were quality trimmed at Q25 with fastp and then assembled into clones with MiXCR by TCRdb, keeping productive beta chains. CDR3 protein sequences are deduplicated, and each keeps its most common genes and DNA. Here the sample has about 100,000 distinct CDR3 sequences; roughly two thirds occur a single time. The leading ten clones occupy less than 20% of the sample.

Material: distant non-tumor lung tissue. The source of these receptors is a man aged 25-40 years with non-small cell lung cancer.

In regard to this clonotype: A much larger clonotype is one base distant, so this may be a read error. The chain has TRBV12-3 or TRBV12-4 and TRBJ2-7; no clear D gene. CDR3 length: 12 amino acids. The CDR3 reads CPSSFDMYEQYF. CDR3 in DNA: TGTCCCAGCAGTTTTGACATGTACGAGCAGTACTTC.

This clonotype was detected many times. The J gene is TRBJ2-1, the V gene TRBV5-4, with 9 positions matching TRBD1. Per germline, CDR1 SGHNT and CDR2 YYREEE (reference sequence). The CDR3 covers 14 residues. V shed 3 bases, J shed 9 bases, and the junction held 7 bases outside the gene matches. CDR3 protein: CASSSDRGMVEQFF. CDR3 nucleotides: TGTGCCAGCAGCTCGGACAGGGGAATGGTTGAGCAGTTCTTC.

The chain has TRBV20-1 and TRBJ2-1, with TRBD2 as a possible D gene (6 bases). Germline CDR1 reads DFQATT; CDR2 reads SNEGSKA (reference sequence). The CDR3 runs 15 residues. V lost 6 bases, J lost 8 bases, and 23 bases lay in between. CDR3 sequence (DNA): TGCAGTGCCCTGACCGGGAGTAGCCTCCTCCATGAGCAGTTCTTC. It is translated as CSALTGSSLLHEQFF.

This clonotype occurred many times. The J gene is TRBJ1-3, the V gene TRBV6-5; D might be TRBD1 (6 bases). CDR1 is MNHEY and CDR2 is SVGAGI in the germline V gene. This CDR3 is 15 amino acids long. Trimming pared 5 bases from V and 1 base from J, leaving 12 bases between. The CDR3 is CASSAKTGSGNTIYF. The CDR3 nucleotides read TGTGCCAGCAGTGCCAAGACAGGATCTGGAAACACCATATATTTT.

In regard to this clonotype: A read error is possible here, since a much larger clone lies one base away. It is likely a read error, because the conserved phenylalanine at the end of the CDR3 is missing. The CDR3 loop reads CASSHGVASTDTQYY. The CDR3 DNA reads as TGCGCCAGCAGCCACGGCGTTGCTAGCACAGATACGCAGTATTAT. This sequence joins TRBV4-3 and TRBJ2-3; D ambiguous. The CDR3 totals 15 residues. Germline V CDR1 and CDR2: LGHNA, YSLEER. V was shortened by 3 bases and J by 0 bases, with 10 bases between the two germline ends.

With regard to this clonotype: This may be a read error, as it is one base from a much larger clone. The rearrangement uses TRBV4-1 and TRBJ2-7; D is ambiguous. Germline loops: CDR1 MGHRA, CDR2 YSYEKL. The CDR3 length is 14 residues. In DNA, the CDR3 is TGCACCAGCAGCCAAGTACAGAATTACGACGAGCAGTACTTC. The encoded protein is CTSSQVQNYDEQYF.